One sample yielded the 8 T cell receptor beta chains listed below, sequenced in a study of OX40 agonist ivuxolimab in advanced cancers. The protocol was immunoSEQ multiplex PCR, while the TCRdb copy is restricted to in-frame clones and leaves out a portion. The data hold 55,000 to 70,000 clones, with around 90% observed a single time. The sequencing used CD4+ or CD8+ T cells sorted from blood, collected in a trial of the OX40 agonist ivuxolimab. All receptors come from an adult with an advanced solid tumor such as melanoma, head and neck, liver or kidney cancer.

The gene calls are TRBV10-1 and TRBJ2-5, with 10 bases identical to TRBD1. This CDR3 comprises 17 residues. Trimming cost V 3 bases and J 3 bases; bases outside gene matches: 10. Germline assignment: CDR1 WNHNN and CDR2 SYGVQD (reference sequence). CDR3 residues: CASSEQGQGSSEETQYF. In DNA form, the CDR3 reads TGCGCCAGCAGTGAACAGGGACAGGGGTCGAGTGAAGAGACCCAGTACTTC.

The V call is TRBV28, the J call TRBJ2-1; no clear D. This CDR3 contains 15 residues. Trimming removed 3 bases at V and 4 bases at J, with 13 bases between. CDR1 MDHEN and CDR2 SYDVKM come from the germline V gene. The CDR3 nucleotides are TGTGCCAGCAGTTTGTCACCACCCGGATACAATGAGCAGTTCTTC. Encoded protein: CASSLSPPGYNEQFF.

This clone showed up just once. The genes are TRBV7-2 and TRBJ1-2; D is ambiguous. V lost 10 bases and J lost 2, with 8 bases in between. This CDR3 region has 11 residues. Looked up from germline, CDR1 is SGHTA and CDR2 is FQGNSA. The CDR3 DNA reads as TGTGCCATCCGGGAAAACTATGGCTACACCTTC. Encoded protein: CAIRENYGYTF.

This clone appeared once. The chain carries TRBV7-3 and TRBJ2-5, with a tentative D call TRBD1 (5 bases). From germline, CDR1 is SGHTA and CDR2 FQGTGA. The CDR3 covers 14 residues. Trimming left V 2 bases short and J 7 bases short, with 14 bases between. The CDR3 nucleotides are TGTGCCAGCAGCTTATCAGGGCCCCTAGGGACCCAGTACTTC. Amino acids: CASSLSGPLGTQYF.

The chain links TRBV27 to TRBJ1-6, with TRBD1 matching over 7 bases. Germline CDR1 MNHEY, CDR2 SMNVEV (reference sequence). Losses at the gene ends were 3 bases for V and 5 bases for J; bases not matched to a gene: 1. This CDR3 contains 14 residues. CDR3 sequence reads: CASSFGQDNSPLHF. CDR3 sequence (DNA): TGTGCCAGCAGTTTCGGACAGGATAATTCACCCCTCCACTTT.

As concerns this clone: The junction differs from germline at one of its ends, possibly a read error. V is TRBV6-6 and J is TRBJ2-7; D remains unclear. The CDR3 runs 9 residues. Germline V gene lookup returns CDR1 MNHNY and CDR2 SVGAGI (reference sequence). The CDR3, as DNA: TGTGCCAGCGGTTACGAGCAGTACTTC. It yields the protein CASGYEQYF.

This clone is a singleton in its sample. The chain is built from TRBV5-1 and TRBJ1-2; maybe TRBD1 (5 bases). The CDR3 loop spans 13 amino acids. V lost 5 bases and J 6 bases, leaving 14 bases between the germline ends. The germline CDR1 and CDR2 sequences are SGHRS and YFSETQ. Here the CDR3 DNA reads TGCGCCAGCAGGGCAGACGGGACGGATGGCTACACCTTC. Protein sequence: CASRADGTDGYTF.

The CDR3 protein is CASSELTDTQYF. CDR3 nucleotide sequence: TGTGCCAGCAGTGAATTAACAGATACGCAGTATTTT. The chain carries TRBV6-1 and TRBJ2-3, with D hard to call. V was shortened by 2 bases and J by 3 bases, with 3 bases between the two germline ends. CDR3 length: 12 amino acids. Germline V lookup: CDR1 MNHNS, CDR2 SASEGT.